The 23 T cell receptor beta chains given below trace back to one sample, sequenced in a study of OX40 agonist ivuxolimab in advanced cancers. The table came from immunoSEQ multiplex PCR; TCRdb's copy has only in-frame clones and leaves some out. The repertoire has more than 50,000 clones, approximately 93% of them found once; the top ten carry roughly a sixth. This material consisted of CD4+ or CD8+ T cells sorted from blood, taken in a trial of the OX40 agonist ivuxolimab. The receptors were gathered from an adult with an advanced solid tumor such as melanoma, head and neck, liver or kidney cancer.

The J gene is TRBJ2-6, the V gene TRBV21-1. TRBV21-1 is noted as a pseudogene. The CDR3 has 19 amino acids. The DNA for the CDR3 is TGTGCCAGCAGCAAAGTGCGTCGGGGCCCGTGTCCGGGGGCCAACGTCCTGACTTTC. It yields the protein CASSKVRRGPCPGANVLTF.

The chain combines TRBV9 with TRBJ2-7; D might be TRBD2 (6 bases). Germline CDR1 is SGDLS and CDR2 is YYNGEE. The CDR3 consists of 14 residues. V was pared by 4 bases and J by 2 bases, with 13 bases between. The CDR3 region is CASSRGGVAYEQYF. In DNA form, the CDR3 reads TGTGCCAGCAGCCGAGGAGGGGTCGCCTACGAGCAGTACTTC. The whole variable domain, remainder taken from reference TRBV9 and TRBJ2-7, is DSGVTQTPKHLITATGQRVTLRCSPRSGDLSVYWYQQSLDQGLQFLIQYYNGEERAKGNILERFSAQQFPDLHSELNLSSLELGDSALYFCASSRGGVAYEQYFGPGTRLTVT.

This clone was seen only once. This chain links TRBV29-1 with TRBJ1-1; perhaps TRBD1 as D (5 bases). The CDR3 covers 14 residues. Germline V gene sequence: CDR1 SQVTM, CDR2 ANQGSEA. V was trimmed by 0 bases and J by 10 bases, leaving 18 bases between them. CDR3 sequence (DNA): TGCAGCGTTGAAGAGCGGGGCAGTCGGAGGCGAGCTTTCTTT. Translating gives CSVEERGSRRRAFF. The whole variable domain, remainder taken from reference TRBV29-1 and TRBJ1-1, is SAVISQKPSRDICQRGTSLTIQCQVDSQVTMMFWYRQQPGQSLTLIATANQGSEATYESGFVIDKFPISRPNLTFSTLTVSNMSPEDSSIYLCSVEERGSRRRAFFGQGTRLTVV.

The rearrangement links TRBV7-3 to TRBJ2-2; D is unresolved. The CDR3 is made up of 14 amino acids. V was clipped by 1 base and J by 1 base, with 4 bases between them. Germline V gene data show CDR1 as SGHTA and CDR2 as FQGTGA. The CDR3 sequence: CASSLMGNTGELFF. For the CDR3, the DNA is TGTGCCAGCAGCTTAATGGGGAACACCGGGGAGCTGTTTTTT.

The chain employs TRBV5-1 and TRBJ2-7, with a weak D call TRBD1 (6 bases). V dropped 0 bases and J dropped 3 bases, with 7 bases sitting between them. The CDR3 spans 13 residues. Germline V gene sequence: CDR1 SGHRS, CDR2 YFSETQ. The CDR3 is CASSLGQDYEQYF. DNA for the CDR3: TGCGCCAGCAGCTTGGGACAGGACTACGAGCAGTACTTC.

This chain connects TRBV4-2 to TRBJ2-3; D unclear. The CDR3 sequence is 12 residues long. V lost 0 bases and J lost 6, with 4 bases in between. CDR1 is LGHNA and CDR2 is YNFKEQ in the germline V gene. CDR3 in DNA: TGTGCCAGCAGCCAAGAAGGGGATACGCAGTATTTT. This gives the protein CASSQEGDTQYF.

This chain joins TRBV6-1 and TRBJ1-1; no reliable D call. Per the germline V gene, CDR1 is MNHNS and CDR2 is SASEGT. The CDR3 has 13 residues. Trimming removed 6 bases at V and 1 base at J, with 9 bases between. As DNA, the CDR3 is TGTGCCAGCAGCCGGGCAGGGAACACTGAAGCTTTCTTT. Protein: CASSRAGNTEAFF.

The CDR3 region is CASSVTGEETEAFF. The CDR3 nucleotides read TGTGCCAGCAGCGTAACAGGGGAAGAAACTGAAGCTTTCTTT. The chain is built from TRBV9 and TRBJ1-1; 7 bases agree with TRBD1. This CDR3 has 14 residues. The ends lost 1 base at V and 5 bases at J; junction bases unmatched: 5. Germline values: CDR1 SGDLS, CDR2 YYNGEE.

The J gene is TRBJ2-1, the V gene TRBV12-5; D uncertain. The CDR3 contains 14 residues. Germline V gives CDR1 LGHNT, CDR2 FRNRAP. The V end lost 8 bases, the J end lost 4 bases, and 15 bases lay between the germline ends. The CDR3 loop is CASLNYTTYNEQFF. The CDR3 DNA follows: TGTGCTAGTCTAAACTACACCACTTACAATGAGCAGTTCTTC.

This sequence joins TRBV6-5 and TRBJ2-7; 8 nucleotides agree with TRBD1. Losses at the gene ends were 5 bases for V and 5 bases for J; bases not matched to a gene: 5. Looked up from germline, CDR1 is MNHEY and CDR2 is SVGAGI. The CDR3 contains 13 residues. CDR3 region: CASSHLDRDEQYF. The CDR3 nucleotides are TGTGCCAGCAGTCACCTGGACAGGGACGAGCAGTACTTC.

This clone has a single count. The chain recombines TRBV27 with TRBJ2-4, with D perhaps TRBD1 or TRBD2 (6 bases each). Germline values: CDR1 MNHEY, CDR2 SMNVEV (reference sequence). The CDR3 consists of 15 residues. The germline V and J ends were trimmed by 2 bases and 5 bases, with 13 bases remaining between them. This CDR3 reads CASSLVGGAENIQYF. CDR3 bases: TGTGCCAGCAGTTTAGTCGGGGGCGCAGAAAACATTCAGTACTTC.

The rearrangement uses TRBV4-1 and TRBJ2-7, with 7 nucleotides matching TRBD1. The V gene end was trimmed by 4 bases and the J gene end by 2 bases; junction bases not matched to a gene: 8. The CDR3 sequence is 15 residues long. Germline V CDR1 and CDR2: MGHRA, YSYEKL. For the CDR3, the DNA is TGCGCCAGCAGCCGCACCCGGGACAGAGCCTACGAGCAGTACTTC. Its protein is CASSRTRDRAYEQYF.

DNA of the CDR3: TGTGCCACCAGCCCGGACCCCCCTGCGATTGAGCAGTTCTTC. Its translation is CATSPDPPAIEQFF. The rearrangement joins TRBV15 to TRBJ2-1; no clear D. Trimming stripped 5 bases from V and 9 bases from J, with 17 bases between. The CDR3 has 14 residues. Germline assignment: CDR1 LNHNV and CDR2 YYDKDF (reference sequence).

The CDR3 DNA reads TGTGCCAGCAGCAAAGTGGGCGGGGGGTACGAGCAGTACTTC. Translated, it gives CASSKVGGGYEQYF. The chain couples TRBV21-1 to TRBJ2-7; the table's D call TRBD2 went unverified against the DNA. TRBV21-1 is a pseudogene segment. CDR3 size: 14 residues.

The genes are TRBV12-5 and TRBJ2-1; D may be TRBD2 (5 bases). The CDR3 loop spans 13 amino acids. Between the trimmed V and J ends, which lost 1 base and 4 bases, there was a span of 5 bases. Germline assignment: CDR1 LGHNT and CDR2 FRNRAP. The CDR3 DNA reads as TGTGCTAGTGGTTTGGGAGGGTACAATGAGCAGTTCTTC. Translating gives CASGLGGYNEQFF.

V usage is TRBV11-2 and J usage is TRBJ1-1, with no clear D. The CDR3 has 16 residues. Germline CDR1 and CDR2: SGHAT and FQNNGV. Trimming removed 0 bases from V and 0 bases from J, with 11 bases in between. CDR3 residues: CASSLDPGYMNTEAFF. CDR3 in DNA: TGTGCCAGCAGCTTAGATCCGGGATACATGAACACTGAAGCTTTCTTT.

This CDR3 reads CASSLESPLQMNTEAFF. For the CDR3, the DNA is TGTGCCAGCAGCTTAGAGAGTCCACTACAAATGAACACTGAAGCTTTCTTT. This sequence joins TRBV7-6 and TRBJ1-1; D gene unclear. This CDR3 is built from 17 residues. Per the germline V gene, CDR1 is SGHVS and CDR2 is FNYEAQ. The germline V and J ends were trimmed by 1 base and 0 bases, with 15 bases remaining between them.

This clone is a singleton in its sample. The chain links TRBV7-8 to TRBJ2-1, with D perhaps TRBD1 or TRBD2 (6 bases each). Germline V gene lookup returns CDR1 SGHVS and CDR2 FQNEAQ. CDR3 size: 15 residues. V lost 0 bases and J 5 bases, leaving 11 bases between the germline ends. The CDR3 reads CASSLAPGADNEQFF. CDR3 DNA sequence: TGTGCCAGCAGCTTAGCGCCGGGGGCAGACAATGAGCAGTTCTTC.

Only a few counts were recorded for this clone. CDR3 protein: CASSHWTVNSPLHF. For the CDR3, the DNA is TGTGCCAGCAGCCACTGGACAGTCAATTCACCCCTCCACTTT. This rearrangement joins TRBV14 to TRBJ1-6; tentative D call: TRBD1 (6 bases). The CDR3 loop spans 14 amino acids. Germline lookup yields CDR1 SGHDN and CDR2 FVKESK. Trimming shortened V by 3 bases and J by 7 bases, and 10 bases separated the two germline ends. Full variable domain (rest looked up from reference TRBV14 and TRBJ1-6): EAGVTQFPSHSVIEKGQTVTLRCDPISGHDNLYWYRRVMGKEIKFLLHFVKESKQDESGMPNNRFLAERTGGTYSTLKVQPAELEDSGVYFCASSHWTVNSPLHFGNGTRLTVT.

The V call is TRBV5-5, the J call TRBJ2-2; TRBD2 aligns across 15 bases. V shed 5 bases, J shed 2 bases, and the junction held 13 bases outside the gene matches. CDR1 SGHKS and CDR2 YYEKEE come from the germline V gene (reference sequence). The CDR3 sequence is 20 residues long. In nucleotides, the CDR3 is TGTGCCAGCAGTTTGAGCCCGGGACTAGCGGGGGGCGCTAACACCGGGGAGCTGTTTTTT. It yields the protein CASSLSPGLAGGANTGELFF.

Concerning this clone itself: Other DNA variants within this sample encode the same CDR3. CDR3 residues: CASWGQMSDQPQHF. The CDR3 bases are TGTGCCAGTTGGGGACAGATGTCCGATCAGCCCCAGCATTTT. The chain carries TRBV19 and TRBJ1-5, with TRBD1 identical over 7 bases. J gave up 5 bases and V 8 bases, and 9 bases lay outside the gene matches. The CDR3 sequence is 14 residues long. Germline-derived CDR1 and CDR2 are LNHDA and SQIVND (reference sequence).

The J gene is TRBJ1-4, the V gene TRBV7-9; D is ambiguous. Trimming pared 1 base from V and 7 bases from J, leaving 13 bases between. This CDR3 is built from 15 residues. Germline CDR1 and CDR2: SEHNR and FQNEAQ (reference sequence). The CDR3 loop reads CASSLEIFPGEKLFF. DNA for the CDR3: TGTGCCAGCAGCTTAGAGATCTTCCCCGGTGAAAAACTGTTTTTT. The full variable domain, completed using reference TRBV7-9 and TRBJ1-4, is DTGVSQNPRHKITKRGQNVTFRCDPISEHNRLYWYRQTLGQGPEFLTYFQNEAQLEKSRLLSDRFSAERPKGSFSTLEIQRTEQGDSAMYLCASSLEIFPGEKLFFGSGTQLSVL.

CDR3 DNA: TGTGCCAGCAGCTCCCCCCCGCTAGAGGGCTACACCTTC. Translated, it gives CASSSPPLEGYTF. The rearrangement links TRBV5-5 to TRBJ1-2; no definite D call. The V and J ends lost 3 bases and 8 bases respectively, with 14 bases between them. Germline V CDR1 and CDR2: SGHKS, YYEKEE (reference sequence). The CDR3 covers 13 residues.